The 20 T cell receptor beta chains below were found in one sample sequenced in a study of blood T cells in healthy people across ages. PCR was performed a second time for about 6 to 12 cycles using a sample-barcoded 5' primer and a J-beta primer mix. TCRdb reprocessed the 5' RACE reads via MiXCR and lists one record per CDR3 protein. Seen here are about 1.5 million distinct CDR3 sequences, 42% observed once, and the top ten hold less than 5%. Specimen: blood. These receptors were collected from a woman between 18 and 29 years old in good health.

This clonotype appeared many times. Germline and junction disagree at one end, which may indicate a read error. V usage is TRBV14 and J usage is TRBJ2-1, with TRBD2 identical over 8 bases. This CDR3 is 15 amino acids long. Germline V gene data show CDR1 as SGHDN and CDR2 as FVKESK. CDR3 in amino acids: CASSEEGLGYNEQFF. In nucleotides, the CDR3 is TGTGCCAGCAGCGAAGAGGGACTAGGTTACAATGAGCAGTTCTTC. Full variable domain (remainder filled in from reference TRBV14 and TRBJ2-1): EAGVTQFPSHSVIEKGQTVTLRCDPISGHDNLYWYRRVMGKEIKFLLHFVKESKQDESGMPNNRFLAERTGGTYSTLKVQPAELEDSGVYFCASSEEGLGYNEQFFGPGTRLTVL.

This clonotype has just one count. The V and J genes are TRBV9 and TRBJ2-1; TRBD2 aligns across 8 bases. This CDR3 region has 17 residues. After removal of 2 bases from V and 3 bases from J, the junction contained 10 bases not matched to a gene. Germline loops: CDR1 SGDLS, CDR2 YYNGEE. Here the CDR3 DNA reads TGTGCCAGCAGCGTTCGTGTTGGCGGGGGGCTCTACAATGAGCAGTTCTTC. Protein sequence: CASSVRVGGGLYNEQFF.

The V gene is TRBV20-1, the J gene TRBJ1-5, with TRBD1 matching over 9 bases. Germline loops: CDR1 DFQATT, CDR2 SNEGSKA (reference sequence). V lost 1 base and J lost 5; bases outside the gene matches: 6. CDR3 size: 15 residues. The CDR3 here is CSARVGQGRHQPQHF. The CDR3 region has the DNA TGCAGTGCTAGAGTCGGACAGGGGCGGCATCAGCCCCAGCATTTT.

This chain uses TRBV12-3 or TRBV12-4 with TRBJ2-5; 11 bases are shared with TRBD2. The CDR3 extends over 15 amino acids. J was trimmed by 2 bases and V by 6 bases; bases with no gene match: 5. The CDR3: CASSLLAGEQETQYF. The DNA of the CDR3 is TGTGCCAGCAGCCTACTAGCGGGAGAACAAGAGACCCAGTACTTC.

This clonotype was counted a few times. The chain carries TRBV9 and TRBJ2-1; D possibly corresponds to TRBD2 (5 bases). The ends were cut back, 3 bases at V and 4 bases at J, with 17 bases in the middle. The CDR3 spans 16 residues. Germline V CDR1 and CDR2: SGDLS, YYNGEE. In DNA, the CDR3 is TGTGCCAGCAGCGATCAACTAGGCGGTCTATACAATGAGCAGTTCTTC. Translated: CASSDQLGGLYNEQFF.

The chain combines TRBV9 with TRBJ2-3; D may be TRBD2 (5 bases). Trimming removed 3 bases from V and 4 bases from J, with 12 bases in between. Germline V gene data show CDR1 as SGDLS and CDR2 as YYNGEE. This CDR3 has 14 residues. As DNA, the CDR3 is TGTGCCAGCAGCGCAGCGGCGGCGGCAGATACGCAGTATTTT. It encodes CASSAAAAADTQYF.

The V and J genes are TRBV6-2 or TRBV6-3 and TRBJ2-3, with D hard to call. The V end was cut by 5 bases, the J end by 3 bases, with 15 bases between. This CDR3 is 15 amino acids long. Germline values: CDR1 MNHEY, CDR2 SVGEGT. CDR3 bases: TGTGCCAGCAGTGCCTACGCATTAGGTACAGATACGCAGTATTTT. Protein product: CASSAYALGTDTQYF.

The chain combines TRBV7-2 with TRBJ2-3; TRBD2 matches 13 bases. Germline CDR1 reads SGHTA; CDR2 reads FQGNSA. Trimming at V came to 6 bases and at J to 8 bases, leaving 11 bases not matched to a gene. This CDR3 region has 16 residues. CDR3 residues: CASRQTSGRMWATQYF. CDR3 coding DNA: TGTGCCAGCAGACAGACTAGCGGGAGGATGTGGGCTACGCAGTATTTT.

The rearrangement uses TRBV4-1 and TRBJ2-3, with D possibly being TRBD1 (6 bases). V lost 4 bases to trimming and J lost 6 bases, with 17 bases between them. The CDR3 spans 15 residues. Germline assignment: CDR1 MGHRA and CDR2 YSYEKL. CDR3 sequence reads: CASSPGTFIVDTQYF. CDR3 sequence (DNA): TGCGCCAGCAGCCCCGGGACATTCATCGTTGATACGCAGTATTTT.

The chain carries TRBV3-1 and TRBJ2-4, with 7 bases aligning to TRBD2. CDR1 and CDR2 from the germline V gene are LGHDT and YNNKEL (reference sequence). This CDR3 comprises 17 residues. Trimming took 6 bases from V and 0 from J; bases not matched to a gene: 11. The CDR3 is CASRGTSGDLAKNIQYF. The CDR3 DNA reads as TGTGCCAGCAGGGGGACCAGCGGGGACCTAGCCAAAAACATTCAGTACTTC.

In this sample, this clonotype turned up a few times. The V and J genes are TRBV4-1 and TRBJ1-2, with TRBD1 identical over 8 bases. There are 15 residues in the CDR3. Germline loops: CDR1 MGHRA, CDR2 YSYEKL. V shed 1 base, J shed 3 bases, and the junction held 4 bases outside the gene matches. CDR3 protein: CASSQVATGDYGYTF. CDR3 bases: TGCGCCAGCAGCCAAGTCGCGACAGGGGACTATGGCTACACCTTC.

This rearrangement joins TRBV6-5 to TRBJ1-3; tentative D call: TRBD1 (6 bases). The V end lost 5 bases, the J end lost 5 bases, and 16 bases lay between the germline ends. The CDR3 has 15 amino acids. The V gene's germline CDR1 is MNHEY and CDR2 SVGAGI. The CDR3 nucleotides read TGTGCCAGCAGTACCGGGACAACCCCTCGAAACACCATATATTTT. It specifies CASSTGTTPRNTIYF.

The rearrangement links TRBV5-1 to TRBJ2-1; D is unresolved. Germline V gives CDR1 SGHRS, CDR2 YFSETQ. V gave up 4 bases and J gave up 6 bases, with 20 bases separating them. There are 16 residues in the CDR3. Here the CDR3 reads CASSLGIVPGGNEQFF. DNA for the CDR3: TGCGCCAGCAGCCTTGGTATAGTCCCCGGTGGCAATGAGCAGTTCTTC.

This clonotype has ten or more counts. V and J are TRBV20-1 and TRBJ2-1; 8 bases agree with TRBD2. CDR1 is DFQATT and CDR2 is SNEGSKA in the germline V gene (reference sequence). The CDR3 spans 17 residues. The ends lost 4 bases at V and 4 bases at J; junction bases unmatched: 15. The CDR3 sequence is CSATGSIGRGKYNEQFF. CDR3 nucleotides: TGCAGTGCTACGGGGAGTATCGGGAGGGGGAAATACAATGAGCAGTTCTTC.

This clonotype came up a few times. This CDR3 is CASGTGNQPQHF. CDR3 sequence (DNA): TGTGCCAGCGGGACAGGGAATCAGCCCCAGCATTTT. The chain recombines TRBV6-1 with TRBJ1-5; 9 positions agree with TRBD1. This CDR3 region has 12 residues. Trimming at V came to 8 bases and at J to 4 bases, leaving 0 bases not matched to a gene. Germline CDR1 is MNHNS and CDR2 is SASEGT.

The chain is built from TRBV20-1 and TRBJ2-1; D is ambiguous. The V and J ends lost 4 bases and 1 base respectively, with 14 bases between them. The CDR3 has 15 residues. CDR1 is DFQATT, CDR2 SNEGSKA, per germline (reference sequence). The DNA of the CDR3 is TGCAGTGCTACTTTACCGGCGGCGTCCTACAATGAGCAGTTCTTC. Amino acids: CSATLPAASYNEQFF.

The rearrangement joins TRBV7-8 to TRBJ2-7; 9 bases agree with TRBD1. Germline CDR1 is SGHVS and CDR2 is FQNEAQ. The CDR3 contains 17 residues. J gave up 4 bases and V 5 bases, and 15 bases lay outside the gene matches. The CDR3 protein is CASSIPGQGIRGYEQYF. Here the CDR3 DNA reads TGTGCCAGCAGCATCCCGGGACAGGGAATTCGAGGTTACGAGCAGTACTTC.

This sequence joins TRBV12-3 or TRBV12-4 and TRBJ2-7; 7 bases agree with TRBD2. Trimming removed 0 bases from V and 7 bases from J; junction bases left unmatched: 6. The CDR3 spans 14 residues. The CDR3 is CASSLALTSREQYF. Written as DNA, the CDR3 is TGTGCCAGCAGTTTAGCACTGACTAGCCGAGAGCAGTACTTC.

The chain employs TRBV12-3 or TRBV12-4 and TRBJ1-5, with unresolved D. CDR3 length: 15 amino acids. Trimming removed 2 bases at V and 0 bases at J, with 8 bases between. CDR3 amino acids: CASSLSAHSNQPQHF. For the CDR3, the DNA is TGTGCCAGCAGTTTAAGTGCCCATAGCAATCAGCCCCAGCATTTT.

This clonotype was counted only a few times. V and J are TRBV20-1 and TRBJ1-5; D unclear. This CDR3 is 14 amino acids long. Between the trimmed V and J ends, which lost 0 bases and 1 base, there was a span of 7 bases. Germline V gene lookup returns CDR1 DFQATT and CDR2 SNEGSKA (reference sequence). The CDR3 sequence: CSARDVASNQPQHF. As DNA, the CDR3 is TGCAGTGCTAGAGATGTCGCGAGCAATCAGCCCCAGCATTTT.